This TCR beta chain is drawn from a study of cytomegalovirus exposure and HLA in healthy donors. As regards this clone: Its antigen remains unknown.

Assay used: immunoSEQ multiplex PCR; TCRdb lists only in-frame clones, some missing. The sample lists about 140,000 clones, over 80% occurring once. This CDR3 has 16 amino acids. V dropped 0 bases and J dropped 0 bases, with 12 bases sitting between them. From germline, CDR1 is GTSNPN and CDR2 SVGIG (reference sequence). Study-wide points: The study recorded fewer than 200 TCR beta chains that were cytomegalovirus-associated. Many donors carried some public TCRs, although rarity characterized most TCR sequences.

The chain has TRBV30 and TRBJ2-1, with D possibly TRBD2 on 5 matching bases. Input material: PBMCs. This TCR was recovered from a man younger than 35 in good health and CMV-seropositive. The CDR3 region has the DNA TGTGCCTGGAGTGTCGGCCGAACTAGCTCCTACAATGAGCAGTTCTTC. Translation gives CAWSVGRTSSYNEQFF.